This T cell receptor (beta chain) was retrieved from a study of T cell changes during pregnancy in multiple sclerosis. J was trimmed by 4 bases and V by 8 bases; bases with no gene match: 5. CDR1 and CDR2 from the germline V gene are MDHEN and SYDVKM. The CDR3 spans 14 residues. Repertoires were generated with immunoSEQ multiplex PCR, while TCRdb's copy carries only in-frame clones and drops some. The table includes about 92,000 clones, around 92% detected once. The source material was peripheral blood, sampled in the first trimester of pregnancy. This TCR came from a female donor with multiple sclerosis, enrolled in a pregnancy study. V usage is TRBV28 and J usage is TRBJ2-2; 9 nucleotides line up with TRBD2. Here the CDR3 DNA reads TGTGCCAGCTCTAGCGGGACCCTCACCGGGGAGCTGTTTTTT. The encoded protein is CASSSGTLTGELFF.